These T cell receptor delta chains were read from a single sample in a study of fetal and pediatric gammadelta thymocytes. TCRdb fed the reads into CATT to redo clone calling. This repertoire shows just over 1,400 delta-chain clones, about 9.5% found once; its top ten account for around an eighth. The sample consisted of non-Vgamma9Vdelta2 gamma-delta T cells from the thymus. These receptors originate from a human fetus. Each CDR3 is given with its conserved first and last residue. D genes are given only for firm matches. For some rows the clone size is stated as once, few or many, or as a class when expanded; others skip it.

J: TRDJ2
V: TRDV2
D: TRDD3
size: medium-sized
CDR3: CACELTGGYALTAQLFF
DNA: TGTGCCTGTGAGCTTACTGGGGGATACGCTTTGACAGCACAACTCTTCTTT

J: TRDJ3
V: TRDV1
D: NA
size: large
CDR3: CALGEGAGSSWDTRQMFF
DNA: TGTGCTCTTGGGGAAGGGGCCGGGAGCTCCTGGGACACCCGACAGATGTTTTTC

J: TRDJ1
V: TRDV2
D: TRDD3
size: medium-sized
CDR3: CACTGGYFDTDKLIF
DNA: TGTGCCTGTACTGGGGGATACTTCGACACCGATAAACTCATCTTT

J: TRDJ3
V: TRDV2
D: TRDD3
size: NA
CDR3: CACDKSTGGYAWDTRQMFF
DNA: TGTGCCTGTGACAAAAGTACTGGGGGATACGCCTGGGACACCCGACAGATGTTTTTC

J: TRDJ3
V: TRDV1
D: TRDD3
size: medium-sized
CDR3: CALTGGSSWDTRQMFF
DNA: TGTGCTCTTACTGGGGGGAGCTCCTGGGACACCCGACAGATGTTTTTC

J: TRDJ3
V: TRDV1
D: TRDD3
size: large
CDR3: CALGELGGYWDTRQMFF
DNA: TGTGCTCTTGGGGAACTAGGGGGATACTGGGACACCCGACAGATGTTTTTC

J: TRDJ2
V: TRDV2
D: TRDD3
size: medium-sized
CDR3: CACDTGLGGSLTAQLFF
DNA: TGTGCCTGTGACACCGGACTGGGGGGCTCTTTGACAGCACAACTCTTCTTT

J: TRDJ2
V: TRDV2
D: TRDD3
size: medium-sized
CDR3: CACDSTGGGLTAQLFF
DNA: TGTGCCTGTGACAGTACTGGGGGAGGTTTGACAGCACAACTCTTCTTT

J: TRDJ3
V: TRDV3
D: TRDD3
size: large
CDR3: CAFNWGILWDTRQMFF
DNA: TGTGCCTTTAACTGGGGGATACTCTGGGACACCCGACAGATGTTTTTC

J: TRDJ3
V: TRDV2
D: NA
size: few
CDR3: CACDTWDTWDTRQMFF
DNA: TGTGCCTGTGACACCTGGGATACCTGGGACACCCGACAGATGTTTTTC

J: TRDJ2
V: TRDV1
D: TRDD3
size: medium-sized
CDR3: CALGEGSYCTTGGYSLTAQLFF
DNA: TGTGCTCTTGGGGAAGGATCCTACTGTACTACTGGGGGATACTCTTTGACAGCACAACTCTTCTTT

J: TRDJ3
V: TRDV2
D: TRDD3
size: few
CDR3: CACDGGYWDTRQMFF
DNA: TGTGCCTGTGACGGGGGATACTGGGACACCCGACAGATGTTTTTC

J: TRDJ3
V: TRDV1
D: NA
size: medium-sized
CDR3: CALGELGYWDTRQMFF
DNA: TGTGCTCTTGGGGAACTAGGATACTGGGACACCCGACAGATGTTTTTC

J: TRDJ2
V: TRAV29/DV5
D: TRDD3
size: NA
CDR3: CAASGGDTAQLFF
DNA: TGTGCAGCAAGCGGGGGGGATACAGCACAACTCTTCTTT

J: TRDJ3
V: TRDV1
D: NA
size: few
CDR3: CALGELYTRQMFF
DNA: TGTGCTCTTGGGGAACTTTACACCCGACAGATGTTTTTC

J: TRDJ3
V: TRDV2
D: TRDD3
size: medium-sized
CDR3: CACDTVLGDTSSWDTRQMFF
DNA: TGTGCCTGTGACACCGTACTGGGGGATACGAGCTCCTGGGACACCCGACAGATGTTTTTC

J: TRDJ3
V: TRDV2
D: NA
size: medium-sized
CDR3: CACDTGGPTWDTRQMFF
DNA: TGTGCCTGTGACACCGGGGGGCCGACCTGGGACACCCGACAGATGTTTTTC

J: TRDJ3
V: TRDV2
D: TRDD3
size: medium-sized
CDR3: CACDWGIRWDTRQMFF
DNA: TGTGCCTGTGACTGGGGGATACGCTGGGACACCCGACAGATGTTTTTC

J: TRDJ3
V: TRAV29/DV5
D: TRDD3
size: medium-sized
CDR3: CAASWGRSSWDTRQMFF
DNA: TGTGCAGCAAGCTGGGGGAGGAGCTCCTGGGACACCCGACAGATGTTTTTC

J: TRDJ3
V: TRAV29/DV5
D: TRDD3
size: medium-sized
CDR3: CAASAWGIRSWDTRQMFF
DNA: TGTGCAGCAAGCGCGTGGGGGATACGCTCCTGGGACACCCGACAGATGTTTTTC

J: TRDJ3
V: TRDV2
D: TRDD3
size: medium-sized
CDR3: CACDTGGYVSSWDTRQMFF
DNA: TGTGCCTGTGACACTGGGGGATACGTGAGCTCCTGGGACACCCGACAGATGTTTTTC

J: TRDJ3
V: TRAV29/DV5
D: TRDD3
size: NA
CDR3: CAASLGDTSSWDTRQMFF
DNA: TGTGCAGCAAGCCTGGGGGATACGAGCTCCTGGGACACCCGACAGATGTTTTTC

J: TRDJ3
V: TRDV2
D: NA
size: few
CDR3: CACDSARSSWDTRQMFF
DNA: TGTGCCTGTGACTCGGCTCGGAGCTCCTGGGACACCCGACAGATGTTTTTC

J: TRDJ3
V: TRAV29/DV5
D: NA
size: medium-sized
CDR3: CAASGFSWDTRQMFF
DNA: TGTGCAGCAAGCGGATTCTCCTGGGACACCCGACAGATGTTTTTC

J: TRDJ1
V: TRAV29/DV5
D: TRDD3
size: medium-sized
CDR3: CAASGGYADKLIF
DNA: TGTGCAGCAAGCGGGGGATACGCCGATAAACTCATCTTT

J: TRDJ1
V: TRDV1
D: NA
size: large
CDR3: CALGELGYTDKLIF
DNA: TGTGCTCTTGGGGAACTGGGATACACCGATAAACTCATCTTT

J: TRDJ1
V: TRAV38-2/DV8
D: NA
size: medium-sized
CDR3: CAYRSGGYTDKLIF
DNA: TGTGCTTATAGGAGCGGGGGATACACCGATAAACTCATCTTT

J: TRDJ2
V: TRDV3
D: TRDD3
size: large
CDR3: CAYWGALTAQLFF
DNA: TGTGCCTACTGGGGGGCTTTGACAGCACAACTCTTCTTT

J: TRDJ1
V: TRDV3
D: TRDD3
size: medium-sized
CDR3: CASPTWGILTDKLIF
DNA: TGTGCCTCCCCTACCTGGGGGATACTGACCGATAAACTCATCTTT

J: TRDJ3
V: TRDV2
D: TRDD3
size: medium-sized
CDR3: CACDKKYWGISWDTRQMFF
DNA: TGTGCCTGTGACAAAAAATACTGGGGGATATCCTGGGACACCCGACAGATGTTTTTC

J: TRDJ2
V: TRDV2
D: TRDD3
size: medium-sized
CDR3: CACDSTGGYATAQLFF
DNA: TGTGCCTGTGACAGTACTGGGGGATACGCGACAGCACAACTCTTCTTT

J: TRDJ3
V: TRDV1
D: TRDD3
size: few
CDR3: CALGEQGGYALWDTRQMFF
DNA: TGTGCTCTTGGGGAACAGGGGGGATACGCCCTCTGGGACACCCGACAGATGTTTTTC

J: TRDJ3
V: TRDV1
D: TRDD3
size: medium-sized
CDR3: CALGEFWGIRSWDTRQMFF
DNA: TGTGCTCTTGGGGAATTTTGGGGGATACGCTCCTGGGACACCCGACAGATGTTTTTC

J: TRDJ3
V: TRAV29/DV5
D: NA
size: large
CDR3: CAASAGSSWDTRQMFF
DNA: TGTGCAGCAAGCGCGGGGAGCTCCTGGGACACCCGACAGATGTTTTTC

J: TRDJ1
V: TRDV2
D: TRDD3
size: few
CDR3: CACDTGGYAYTDKLIF
DNA: TGTGCCTGTGACACTGGGGGATACGCGTACACCGATAAACTCATCTTT

J: TRDJ2
V: TRDV2
D: TRDD3
size: few
CDR3: CACDTGGITAQLFF
DNA: TGTGCCTGTGACACCGGGGGGATAACAGCACAACTCTTCTTT

J: TRDJ3
V: TRDV2
D: TRDD3
size: few
CDR3: CACDTWGIGDTRQMFF
DNA: TGTGCCTGTGACACCTGGGGGATCGGAGACACCCGACAGATGTTTTTT

J: TRDJ1
V: TRDV2
D: TRDD3
size: NA
CDR3: CACDKVLGDTYTDKLIF
DNA: TGTGCCTGTGACAAAGTACTGGGGGATACGTACACCGATAAACTCATCTTT

J: TRDJ2
V: TRDV2
D: TRDD3
size: NA
CDR3: CACDTMGDTLTTQLFF
DNA: TGTGCCTGTGACACCATGGGGGATACTTTGACAACACAACTCTTCTTT

J: TRDJ3
V: TRDV2
D: TRDD3
size: NA
CDR3: CACDKNWGSSWDTRQMFF
DNA: TGTGCCTGTGACAAGAACTGGGGGAGCTCCTGGGACACCCGACAGATGTTTTTC

J: TRDJ3
V: TRDV3
D: NA
size: NA
CDR3: CAFRFWDPRQMFF
DNA: TGTGCCTTTAGATTTTGGGACCCCCGACAGATGTTTTTC

J: TRDJ1
V: TRDV3
D: TRDD3
size: large
CDR3: CAFTGGYADKLIF
DNA: TGTGCCTTTACTGGGGGATACGCCGATAAACTCATCTTT

J: TRDJ2
V: TRAV29/DV5
D: TRDD3
size: large
CDR3: CAASWGIRTAQLFF
DNA: TGTGCAGCAAGCTGGGGGATACGGACAGCACAACTCTTCTTT

J: TRDJ3
V: TRDV1
D: TRDD3
size: large
CDR3: CALGELLGDSSWDTRQMFF
DNA: TGTGCTCTTGGGGAACTACTGGGGGATAGCTCCTGGGACACCCGACAGATGTTTTTC

J: TRDJ3
V: TRDV2
D: NA
size: medium-sized
CDR3: CACDKILPTWDTRQMFF
DNA: TGTGCCTGTGACAAAATACTCCCAACCTGGGACACCCGACAGATGTTTTTC

J: TRDJ1
V: TRAV29/DV5
D: TRDD3
size: medium-sized
CDR3: CAASAGDTYTDKLIF
DNA: TGTGCAGCAAGCGCGGGGGATACGTACACCGATAAACTCATCTTT

J: TRDJ2
V: TRAV29/DV5
D: TRDD3
size: few
CDR3: CAASVLGDLTAQLFF
DNA: TGTGCAGCAAGTGTACTGGGGGATTTGACAGCACAACTCTTCTTT

J: TRDJ3
V: TRDV2
D: TRDD3
size: few
CDR3: CACDGGYAWDTRQMFF
DNA: TGTGCCTGTGACGGGGGATACGCCTGGGACACCCGACAGATGTTTTTC

J: TRDJ3
V: TRDV1
D: NA
size: large
CDR3: CALGELGTWDTRQMFF
DNA: TGTGCTCTTGGGGAACTGGGGACCTGGGACACCCGACAGATGTTTTTC

J: TRDJ3
V: TRDV2
D: TRDD3
size: medium-sized
CDR3: CACDKYWGSSWDTRQMFF
DNA: TGTGCCTGTGACAAATACTGGGGGAGCTCCTGGGACACCCGACAGATGTTTTTC

J: TRDJ3
V: TRDV3
D: TRDD3
size: NA
CDR3: CAFYWGIRSWDTRQMFF
DNA: TGTGCCTTTTACTGGGGGATACGCTCCTGGGACACCCGACAGATGTTTTTC

J: TRDJ2
V: TRAV38-2/DV8
D: TRDD3
size: large
CDR3: CAYRSVLGDLTAQLFF
DNA: TGTGCTTATAGGAGCGTACTGGGGGATTTGACAGCACAACTCTTCTTT

J: TRDJ2
V: TRDV1
D: TRDD3
size: NA
CDR3: CALGELPTGGALTTQLFF
DNA: TGTGCTCTTGGGGAACTTCCTACTGGGGGAGCTTTGACAACACAACTCTTCTTT

J: TRDJ4
V: TRDV1
D: TRDD3
size: medium-sized
CDR3: CALGNWGARPLIF
DNA: TGTGCTCTTGGGAACTGGGGGGCCAGACCCCTGATCTTT

J: TRDJ3
V: TRAV29/DV5
D: TRDD3
size: few
CDR3: CAASAGGSWDTRQMFF
DNA: TGTGCAGCAAGCGCTGGGGGATCCTGGGACACCCGCCAGATGTTTTTC